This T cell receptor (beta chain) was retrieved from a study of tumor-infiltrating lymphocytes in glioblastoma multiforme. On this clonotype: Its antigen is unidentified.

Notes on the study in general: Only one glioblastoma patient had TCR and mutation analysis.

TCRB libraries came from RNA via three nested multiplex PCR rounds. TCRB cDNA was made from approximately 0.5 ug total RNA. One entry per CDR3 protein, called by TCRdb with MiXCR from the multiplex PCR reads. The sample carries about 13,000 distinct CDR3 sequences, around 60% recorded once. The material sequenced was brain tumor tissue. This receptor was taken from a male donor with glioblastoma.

In DNA form, the CDR3 reads TGTGCCAGCTCACCGGGCAGGTTGGACAATGAGCAGTTCTTC. It is translated as CASSPGRLDNEQFF. This chain uses TRBV18 with TRBJ2-1; D unresolved. The CDR3 has 14 residues. CDR1 is KGHSH, CDR2 LQKENI, per germline. Trimming removed 3 bases at V and 5 bases at J, with 11 bases between.